This T cell receptor beta chain was sequenced during a study of radiation and T cells in renal cell carcinoma. Time point reported: baseline pretreatment blood. Treatment denoted: 15 Gy SBRT to primary tumor, nephrectomy 4 weeks later. Blood was sampled at baseline, 2 weeks and 4 weeks after SBRT. The germline CDR1 and CDR2 sequences are GTSNPN and SVGIG (reference sequence). The V end lost 3 bases, the J end lost 3 bases, and 16 bases lay between the germline ends. The CDR3 spans 15 residues. A word on this clone: The antigen remains unidentified.

Overall study findings and caveats: In blood, top tumor clones expanded by 2 weeks, shrinking by 4.

This table comes from immunoSEQ multiplex PCR, and its TCRdb copy is limited to in-frame clones, with some not included. Here the sample spans approximately 150,000 clones, 88% being singletons. Sequencing was performed on blood, taken from a patient whose treatment included radiotherapy and nephrectomy. The V gene is TRBV30, the J gene TRBJ2-3; D gene ambiguous. This sequence was found in a woman aged 70-85 years with renal cell carcinoma. The CDR3 is CAWRGEASRTDTQYF. CDR3 sequence (DNA): TGTGCCTGGAGGGGTGAGGCGTCGAGGACAGATACGCAGTATTTT.